Sequencing of this T cell receptor beta chain was carried out in a study of CD8 T cells in Susac syndrome. Study details: Patients with Susac syndrome were, at the time of blood collection, therapy-naive, maintained on corticosteroids, or maintained on intravenous immunoglobulin alone.

The study, taken as a whole, reports: The peak of CD8+ clonal expansion in Susac was seen in TEMRA cells and active patients.

A note on this clonotype: Its cognate antigen is unknown.

An amount of RNA that ranged from roughly 0.45 to 1 ug was reverse transcribed with random hexamers. immunoSEQ multiplex PCR amplified TCR beta CDR3 across 54 Vbeta, 13 Jbeta. TCRdb reprocessed the immunoSEQ multiplex PCR reads with MiXCR, giving one entry per CDR3 protein. The sample records tens of thousands of distinct CDR3 sequences, approximately 96% being singletons. The germline gives CDR1 SGHRS, CDR2 YFSETQ. V lost 3 bases, J lost 4 bases, and 20 bases lay in between. The CDR3 has 17 amino acids. TCR beta from blood CD8+ and CD4+ T cells was sequenced. This clonotype was sampled from a human donor with Susac syndrome. The chain recombines TRBV5-1 with TRBJ2-1, with a tentative D call TRBD2 (5 bases). Sequencing used CD8+ T cells from PBMCs. The CDR3 spells CASSSYEERRGYNEQFF. The DNA for the CDR3 is TGCGCCAGCAGCTCCTATGAGGAACGTCGGGGTTACAATGAGCAGTTCTTC.